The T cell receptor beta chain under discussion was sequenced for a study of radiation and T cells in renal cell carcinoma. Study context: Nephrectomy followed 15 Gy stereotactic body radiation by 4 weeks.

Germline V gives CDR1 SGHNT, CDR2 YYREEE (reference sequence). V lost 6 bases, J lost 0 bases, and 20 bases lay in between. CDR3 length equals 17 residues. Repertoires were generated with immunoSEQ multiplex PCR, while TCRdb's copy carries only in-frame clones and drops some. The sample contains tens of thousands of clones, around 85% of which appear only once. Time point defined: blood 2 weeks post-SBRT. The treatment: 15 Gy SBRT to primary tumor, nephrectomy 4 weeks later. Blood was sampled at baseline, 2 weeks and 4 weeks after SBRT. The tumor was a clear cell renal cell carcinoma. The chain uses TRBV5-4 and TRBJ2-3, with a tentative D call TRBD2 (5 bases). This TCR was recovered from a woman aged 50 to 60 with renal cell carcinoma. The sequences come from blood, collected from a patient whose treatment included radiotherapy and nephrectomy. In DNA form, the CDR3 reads TGTGCCAGCAACACTGGGAACCTTGGCGGGAGCACAGATACGCAGTATTTT. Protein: CASNTGNLGGSTDTQYF. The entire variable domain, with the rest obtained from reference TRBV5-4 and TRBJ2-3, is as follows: ETGVTQSPTHLIKTRGQQVTLRCSSQSGHNTVSWYQQALGQGPQFIFQYYREEENGRGNFPPRFSGLQFPNYSSELNVNALELDDSALYLCASNTGNLGGSTDTQYFGPGTRLTVL.